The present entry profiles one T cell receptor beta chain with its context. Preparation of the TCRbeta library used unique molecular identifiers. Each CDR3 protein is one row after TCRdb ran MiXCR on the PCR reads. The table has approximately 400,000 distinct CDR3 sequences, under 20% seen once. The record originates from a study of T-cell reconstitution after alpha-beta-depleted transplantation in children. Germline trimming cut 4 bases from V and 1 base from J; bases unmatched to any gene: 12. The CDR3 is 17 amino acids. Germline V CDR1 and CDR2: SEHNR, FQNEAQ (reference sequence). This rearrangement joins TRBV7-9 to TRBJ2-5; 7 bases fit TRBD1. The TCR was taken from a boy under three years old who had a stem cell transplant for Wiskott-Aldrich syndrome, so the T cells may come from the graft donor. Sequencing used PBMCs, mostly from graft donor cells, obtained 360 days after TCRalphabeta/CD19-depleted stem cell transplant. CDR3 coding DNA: TGTGCCAGCAGCTCGCTTTCCGGGACAGCTTTCCAAGAGACCCAGTACTTC. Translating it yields CASSSLSGTAFQETQYF.